Listed below are T cell receptor beta chains from one sample, sequenced in a study of blood T cells in healthy people across ages. Using its own MiXCR run on the 5' RACE reads, TCRdb lists one record per CDR3 protein. The table records about 1 million distinct CDR3 sequences, under 30% of them present only once. The same specimen was also included in a second study, on T cells of mothers and their children.

Sequencing input: blood. The receptors were gathered from a girl aged 2-10 years in good health. The CDR3 runs from the conserved cysteine through the conserved F or W. D genes are given only for firm matches. The listing skips clone size in some rows; elsewhere it reads once, few, many or a size class.

d_gene,j_gene,v_gene,abundance,CDR3nt,CDR3aa
TRBD2,TRBJ2-1,TRBV7-9,-,TGTGCCAGCAGCTTAACGACTAGCGGAGACAATGAGCAGTTCTTC,CASSLTTSGDNEQFF
-,TRBJ2-4,TRBV14,-,TGTGCCAGCAGCCAAGAAGGGCTTGCCAAAAACATTCAGTACTTC,CASSQEGLAKNIQYF
TRBD1,TRBJ1-4,TRBV7-7,few,TGTGCTAGCAGCGTTGGTGGGACAGGGGATGAAAAACTGTTTTTT,CASSVGGTGDEKLFF
-,TRBJ2-3,TRBV5-1,-,TGCGCCAGCAGTCGCGAGCACACAGATACGCAGTATTTT,CASSREHTDTQYF
-,TRBJ2-7,TRBV20-1,few,TGCAGTGCTAATCAGGGACCCCTTGGGAACGAGCAGTACTTC,CSANQGPLGNEQYF
-,TRBJ1-3,TRBV6-5,-,TGTGCCAGCAGTTCGAGGGGAAACACCATATATTTT,CASSSRGNTIYF
TRBD2,TRBJ2-3,TRBV13,-,TGTGCCAGCAGCTTACTAGCGGATATCACAGATACGCAGTATTTT,CASSLLADITDTQYF
-,TRBJ2-1,TRBV7-9,-,TGTGCCAGCAGCTTAGCCGGCGGAGATACCTACAATGAGCAGTTCTTC,CASSLAGGDTYNEQFF
TRBD2,TRBJ2-2,TRBV20-1,-,TGCAGTGCCAGGCCTGGGACTAGCGGGAGGACCGGGGAGCTGTTTTTT,CSARPGTSGRTGELFF
TRBD1,TRBJ2-1,TRBV12-3/TRBV12-4,few,TGTGCCAGCAGTTTCTCTCGGGGACAGCTCAATGAGCAGTTCTTC,CASSFSRGQLNEQFF
-,TRBJ2-7,TRBV7-2,few,TGTGCCAGCAGCTTAGCGGGGACATTTGCCTACGAGCAGTACTTC,CASSLAGTFAYEQYF
-,TRBJ1-1,TRBV9,-,TGTGCCAGCAGCGTCACAGCGACCCCTGAAGCTTTCTTT,CASSVTATPEAFF
-,TRBJ2-7,TRBV7-9,-,TGTGCCAGCAGCTCCCCCAGTCAGGGTTACGAGCAGTACTTC,CASSSPSQGYEQYF
TRBD2,TRBJ2-1,TRBV6-6,-,TGTGCCAGCATCTCGGGACTAGCACAGTTCTTC,CASISGLAQFF
TRBD2,TRBJ2-5,TRBV7-3,-,TGTGCCAGCAGCTTAAACAGCGGGAGGGCAGAGACCCAGTACTTC,CASSLNSGRAETQYF
-,TRBJ2-3,TRBV29-1,few,TGCAGCGTTGAAGACGGAACAGAGGCAGATACGCAGTATTTT,CSVEDGTEADTQYF
-,TRBJ1-3,TRBV28,-,TGTGCCAACTCGGACAGCTCTGGAAACACCATATATTTT,CANSDSSGNTIYF
TRBD1,TRBJ1-6,TRBV5-1,once,TGCGCCAGCAGCACAGGACAGGGGGCGAATTCACCCCTCCACTTT,CASSTGQGANSPLHF
TRBD2,TRBJ2-1,TRBV29-1,few,TGCAGCGTTGAAGGGGTAGCGGGAGTGAATGAGCAGTTCTTC,CSVEGVAGVNEQFF
-,TRBJ2-5,TRBV20-1,few,TGCAGTGCGGCCTCTGGAGAGACCCAGTACTTC,CSAASGETQYF
-,TRBJ2-5,TRBV4-2,few,TGTGCCAGCAGCCAAGATACCAGGCCGGGGACCCAGTACTTC,CASSQDTRPGTQYF
TRBD2,TRBJ2-7,TRBV12-3/TRBV12-4,-,TGTGCCAGCAGTCAGACGGGACTAGAAGGCGAGCAGTACTTC,CASSQTGLEGEQYF
-,TRBJ2-7,TRBV20-1,-,TGCAGTGCCCGGGGGCTAGGGACTTCCCCTTTAGAGCAGTACTTC,CSARGLGTSPLEQYF
TRBD1,TRBJ2-3,TRBV11-2,few,TGTGCCAGCACCTTTGGGACAGGGGGAATAGATACGCAGTATTTT,CASTFGTGGIDTQYF
-,TRBJ1-2,TRBV6-1,-,TGTGCCAGCAGTGAATATGGGGGTCACACCTTC,CASSEYGGHTF
-,TRBJ1-6,TRBV5-1,-,TGCGCCAGCAGCCCACGGGGCAGGCCTAGCTCCTATAATTCACCCCTCCACTTT,CASSPRGRPSSYNSPLHF
TRBD2,TRBJ2-1,TRBV6-5,-,TGTGCCGTCAGCGGGAGAAGTGAGCAGTTCTTC,CAVSGRSEQFF
TRBD1,TRBJ1-2,TRBV11-2,-,TGTGCCAGCAGCTTAAGACAGGGGTACGGCTATGGCTACACCTTC,CASSLRQGYGYGYTF
-,TRBJ2-7,TRBV3-1,few,TGTGCCAGCAGCCGCAGCGGAGGATCCTACGAGCAGTACTTC,CASSRSGGSYEQYF
-,TRBJ1-2,TRBV28,-,TGTGCCAGCAGACCCCTTTATGGCTACACCTTC,CASRPLYGYTF
TRBD1,TRBJ2-7,TRBV12-3/TRBV12-4,-,TGTGCCAGCGGAGATTCCGGGACAGAACCAACGAGGCAGTACTTC,CASGDSGTEPTRQYF
-,TRBJ2-4,TRBV27,-,TGTGCCAGCGGTACGGCGGGGTATAGCGAAAACATTCAGTACTTC,CASGTAGYSENIQYF
-,TRBJ2-7,TRBV12-3/TRBV12-4,-,TGTGCCAGCAGTTGGACTTATTACGAGCAGTACTTC,CASSWTYYEQYF
TRBD2,TRBJ2-1,TRBV2,-,TGTGCCAGCAGTGGGACTAGCGGGGGAAACAATGAGCAGTTCTTC,CASSGTSGGNNEQFF
-,TRBJ2-5,TRBV25-1,few,TGTGCCAGCAGTGAATATGATGGGGAGACCCAGTACTTC,CASSEYDGETQYF
TRBD2,TRBJ2-5,TRBV14,-,TGTGCCAGCAGCCAGCCGGGACTAGCGGGGAAAGAGACCCAGTACTTC,CASSQPGLAGKETQYF
-,TRBJ2-5,TRBV28,-,TGTGCCAGCAGGGTTGGGAGAGAGACCCAGTACTTC,CASRVGRETQYF
-,TRBJ2-7,TRBV6-1,-,TGTGCCAGCAGTAAAGGGGGACCGATCTACGAGCAGTACTTC,CASSKGGPIYEQYF
-,TRBJ2-1,TRBV4-1,-,TGCGCCAGCAGGATAAATATGCAAACCTACAATGAGCAGTTCTTC,CASRINMQTYNEQFF
TRBD1,TRBJ2-7,TRBV12-3/TRBV12-4,few,TGTGCCAGCAATTACAGGGGTCTCTCCTACGAGCAGTACTTC,CASNYRGLSYEQYF
TRBD2,TRBJ2-3,TRBV6-4,many,TGTGCCAGCAGTGACTCTAGCGGGGGTCCCACAGATACGCAGTATTTT,CASSDSSGGPTDTQYF
-,TRBJ2-7,TRBV10-2,-,TGCGCCAGCACGGAACTAAGTAGCGAGCAGTACTTC,CASTELSSEQYF
-,TRBJ1-2,TRBV7-9,-,TGTGCCAGCAGCTCCATATCGACGGCTAACTATGGCTACACCTTC,CASSSISTANYGYTF
TRBD1,TRBJ2-7,TRBV4-1,few,TGCGCCAGCAGCCTACTAGGGCCCCCTAACCCGGGACAGAGTTACGAGCAGTACTTC,CASSLLGPPNPGQSYEQYF
-,TRBJ1-1,TRBV9,-,TGTGCCAGCAGCGTAGAAGAATATTTTTCAACTGAAGCTTTCTTT,CASSVEEYFSTEAFF
-,TRBJ2-4,TRBV7-9,few,TGTGCCAGCAGCTTAGATCGGGGTATGGACATTCAGTACTTC,CASSLDRGMDIQYF
-,TRBJ2-1,TRBV4-2,few,TGTGCCAGCAGCCAGGACCGGGACTGGGACAATGAGCAGTTCTTC,CASSQDRDWDNEQFF
-,TRBJ1-1,TRBV25-1,-,TGTGCCGCCCAAGACACTGAAGCTTTCTTT,CAAQDTEAFF
TRBD1,TRBJ2-5,TRBV12-5,few,TGTGCTAGTGGTCGAAACACGGACAGGGCAGAGACCCAGTACTTC,CASGRNTDRAETQYF
-,TRBJ1-1,TRBV21-1,few,TGTGCCAGCAGCTCCGGATACCAGGGGATTAACACTGAAGCTTTCTTT,CASSSGYQGINTEAFF
-,TRBJ2-5,TRBV20-1,few,TGCAGTGCTAGTAACAGGGATTGGGCGACCCAGTACTTC,CSASNRDWATQYF
TRBD1,TRBJ1-1,TRBV19,-,TGTGCCACAAGGGACAGGACGACCCCAGAAGCTTTCTTT,CATRDRTTPEAFF
TRBD2,TRBJ2-1,TRBV4-3,-,TGCGCCAGCAGCCAAGAAAGGGCTAGCGGGGATTACAATGAGCAGTTCTTC,CASSQERASGDYNEQFF
-,TRBJ1-4,TRBV9,few,TGTGCCAGCAGCGGGACTAATGAAAAACTGTTTTTT,CASSGTNEKLFF